The source of this T cell receptor (beta chain) is a study of CD8 T cells in Susac syndrome. This CDR3 is 14 amino acids long. The ends lost 6 bases at V and 7 bases at J; junction bases unmatched: 8. The germline gives CDR1 MDHEN, CDR2 SYDVKM. Sequencing of TCR beta covered CD8+ and CD4+ T cells obtained from blood. About 0.45 to 1 ug RNA was reverse transcribed with random hexamers. TCRdb re-called the immunoSEQ multiplex PCR reads with MiXCR, one entry per CDR3 protein. The table has around 170,000 distinct CDR3 sequences, about 91% seen once. The V call is TRBV28, the J call TRBJ1-5, with 8 bases that match TRBD1. The specimen was CD4+ T cells from PBMCs. The sequence derives from a human donor in good health. CDR3 protein: CASSRAGGTQPQHF. The DNA for the CDR3 is TGTGCCAGCAGCCGGGCAGGGGGCACGCAGCCCCAGCATTTT.